This T cell receptor (beta chain) was sequenced during a study of blood T cell repertoires in COVID-19. Overall study: Samples taken during acute and convalescent COVID-19 were collected in the United States, Italy and Spain. The analysed material was cDNA or gDNA that came from T cells, B-cell-depleted T cells, or PBMCs.

The ends lost 8 bases at V and 9 bases at J; junction bases unmatched: 12. Germline CDR1 reads LGHDT; CDR2 reads YNNKEL (reference sequence). The CDR3 has 14 residues. The sample holds a few counts of this clone. Original processing methods: Reference gene primer amplification gave nucleated cell count estimates. The data were produced by immunoSEQ multiplex PCR, yet TCRdb's version contains in-frame clones alone and is incomplete. For V, J and clone size, that table is used; D and trimming come from the DNA. The sample consists of around 270,000 clones, more than 85% of them appearing once. The chain joins TRBV3-1 (or the pseudogene TRBV3-2) to TRBJ2-1, with 8 nucleotides matching TRBD2. The sample taken for sequencing was peripheral blood. This receptor was obtained from a man aged 30-40 years with acute or convalescent COVID-19. CDR3 sequence (DNA): TGTGCCAGCTCCCAGGGACTAGGGTTTAGTGAGCAGTTCTTC. Translating gives CASSQGLGFSEQFF.